The entry below describes one T cell receptor beta chain. Between the trimmed V and J ends, which lost 6 bases and 9 bases, there was a span of 17 bases. The CDR3 is made up of 13 amino acids. Original processing notes: Nucleated cell number was recorded as an estimate derived from reference gene primer amplification. Assay used: immunoSEQ multiplex PCR; TCRdb lists only in-frame clones, some missing. V and J calls and clone size are copied from that table; D and trimming were computed from the DNA. The sample yields approximately 190,000 clones, 79% seen once. These data originate in a study of blood T cell repertoires in COVID-19. Study-wide context: The analysed material was cDNA or gDNA that came from T cells, B-cell-depleted T cells, or PBMCs.

Sequenced input: peripheral blood. The rearrangement uses TRBV12-3 or TRBV12-4 and TRBJ2-5; D possibly corresponds to TRBD1 (5 bases). This receptor was identified in a man aged 55 to 70 with active or convalescent COVID-19. The CDR3 DNA sequence: TGTGCCAGCAGCGTAGACCCCGCCAGGGCCCAGTACTTC. It specifies CASSVDPARAQYF.